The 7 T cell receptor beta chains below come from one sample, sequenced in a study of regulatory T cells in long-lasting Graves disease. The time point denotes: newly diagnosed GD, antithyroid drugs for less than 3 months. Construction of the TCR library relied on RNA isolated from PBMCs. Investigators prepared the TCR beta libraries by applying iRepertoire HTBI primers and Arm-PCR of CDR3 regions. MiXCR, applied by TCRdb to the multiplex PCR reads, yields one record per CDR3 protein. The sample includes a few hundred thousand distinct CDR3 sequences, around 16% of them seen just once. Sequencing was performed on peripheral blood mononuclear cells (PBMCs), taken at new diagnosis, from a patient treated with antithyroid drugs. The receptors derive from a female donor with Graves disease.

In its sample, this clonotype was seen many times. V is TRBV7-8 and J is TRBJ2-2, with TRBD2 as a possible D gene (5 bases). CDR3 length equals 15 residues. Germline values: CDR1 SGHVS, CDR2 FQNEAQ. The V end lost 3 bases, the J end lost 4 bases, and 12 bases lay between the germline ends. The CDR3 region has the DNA TGTGCCAGCAGCTTTGTGGGAGTGGGCACCGGGGAGCTGTTTTTT. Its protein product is CASSFVGVGTGELFF.

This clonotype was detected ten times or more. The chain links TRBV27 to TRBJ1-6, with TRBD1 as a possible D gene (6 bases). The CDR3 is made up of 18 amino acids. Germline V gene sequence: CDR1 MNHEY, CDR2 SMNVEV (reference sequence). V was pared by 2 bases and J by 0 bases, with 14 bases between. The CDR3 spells CASSLRGAESSYNSPLHF. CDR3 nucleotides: TGTGCCAGCAGTTTACGGGGGGCAGAAAGCTCCTATAATTCACCCCTCCACTTT.

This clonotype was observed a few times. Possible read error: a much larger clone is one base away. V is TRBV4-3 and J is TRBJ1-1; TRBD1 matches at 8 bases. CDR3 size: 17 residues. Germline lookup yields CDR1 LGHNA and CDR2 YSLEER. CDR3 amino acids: CASSQEGTGAMNTEALF. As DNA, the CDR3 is TGCGCCAGCAGCCAAGAAGGGACAGGCGCGATGAACACTGAAGCTCTCTTT.

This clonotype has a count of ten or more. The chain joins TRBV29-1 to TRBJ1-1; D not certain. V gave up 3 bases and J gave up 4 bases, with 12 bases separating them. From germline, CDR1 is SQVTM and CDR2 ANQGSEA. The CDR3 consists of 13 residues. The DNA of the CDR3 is TGCAGCGTTGATTCATTGGCACTCACTGAAGCTTTCTTT. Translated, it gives CSVDSLALTEAFF.

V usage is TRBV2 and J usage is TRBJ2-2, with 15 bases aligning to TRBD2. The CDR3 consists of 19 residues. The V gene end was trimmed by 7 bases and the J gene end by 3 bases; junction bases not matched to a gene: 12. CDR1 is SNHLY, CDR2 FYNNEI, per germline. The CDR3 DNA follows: TGTGCCAGCAATGCACTCGGACTAGCGGGAGGGGACGACACCGGGGAGCTGTTTTTT. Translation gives CASNALGLAGGDDTGELFF.

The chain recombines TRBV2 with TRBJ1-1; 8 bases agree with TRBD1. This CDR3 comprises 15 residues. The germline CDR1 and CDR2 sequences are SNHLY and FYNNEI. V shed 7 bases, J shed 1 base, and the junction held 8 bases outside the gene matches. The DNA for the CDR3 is TGTGCCAGCAACCCCACAGGGGGTAGGAACACTGAAGCTTTCTTT. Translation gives CASNPTGGRNTEAFF.

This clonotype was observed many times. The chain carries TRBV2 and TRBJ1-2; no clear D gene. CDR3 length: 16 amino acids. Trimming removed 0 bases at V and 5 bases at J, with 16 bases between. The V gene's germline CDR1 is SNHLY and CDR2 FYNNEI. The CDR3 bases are TGTGCCAGCAGTGAAGCGCAAGTAGGCGGGAATTATGGCTACACCTTC. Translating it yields CASSEAQVGGNYGYTF.